The 16 T cell receptor beta chains presented below share a single source sample, sequenced in a study of T cell responses to AZD1222 COVID-19 vaccine. Clones were read by immunoSEQ multiplex PCR, and TCRdb kept only the in-frame ones, dropping some. The sample has approximately 160,000 clones, approximately 89% seen once. The sample consisted of peripheral blood, taken on day 0 of AZD1222 vaccination. The receptors come from an adult in good health.

The chain recombines TRBV4-2 with TRBJ1-1; 8 bases are a match to TRBD1. V dropped 5 bases and J dropped 4; count of bases not matched to a gene: 3. Germline V CDR1 and CDR2: LGHNA, YNFKEQ. This CDR3 spans 13 amino acids. The CDR3 sequence: CASSVDRGTEAFF. CDR3 sequence (DNA): TGTGCCAGCAGCGTCGACAGGGGCACTGAAGCTTTCTTT.

The CDR3 is CASSPGELINQPQHF. The CDR3 DNA reads as TGTGCCAGCAGCCCCGGGGAGCTAATTAATCAGCCCCAGCATTTT. The rearrangement links TRBV5-8 to TRBJ1-5, with unresolved D. CDR1 and CDR2 from the germline V gene are SGHTS and YDEGEE. This CDR3 contains 15 residues. Trimming took 4 bases from V and 4 from J, leaving 15 bases between them.

The CDR3 loop is CASSQTGPHRGTDTQYF. CDR3 nucleotides: TGCGCCAGCAGCCAAACTGGACCACATCGGGGCACAGATACGCAGTATTTT. This chain connects TRBV4-1 to TRBJ2-3; D call uncertain. Trimming left V 2 bases short and J 1 base short, with 16 bases between. Germline CDR1 MGHRA, CDR2 YSYEKL. The CDR3 sequence is 17 residues long.

This chain joins TRBV23-1 and TRBJ2-5; possible D gene TRBD2, 6 bases. TRBV23-1 is recorded as an ORF, its role being uncertain. Trimming removed 3 bases at V and 3 bases at J, with 8 bases between. The CDR3 spans 13 residues. The CDR3 coding sequence is TGCGCCAGCAGTCATAAGCGGGAAGAGACCCAGTACTTC. It translates to CASSHKREETQYF.

The rearrangement uses TRBV6-2 or TRBV6-3 and TRBJ2-7, with a weak D call TRBD1 (6 bases). This CDR3 comprises 13 residues. Trimming cost V 6 bases and J 7 bases, with 16 bases left between them. CDR1 is MNHEY and CDR2 is SVGEGT in the germline V gene. CDR3 sequence reads: CASSRTDRWEQYF. The CDR3 coding sequence is TGTGCCAGCAGCCGGACAGACCGTTGGGAGCAGTACTTC.

The table lists this clone with a few counts. The V and J genes are TRBV13 and TRBJ1-1; a weak D match, TRBD1 (6 bases). The ends were cut back, 3 bases at V and 3 bases at J, with 8 bases in the middle. Germline CDR1 reads PRHDT; CDR2 reads FYEKMQ (reference sequence). The CDR3 has 13 amino acids. The CDR3 here is CASSLQGYTEAFF. In DNA form, the CDR3 reads TGTGCCAGCAGCTTGCAGGGGTACACTGAAGCTTTCTTT.

This clone came up once. CDR3 nucleotide sequence: TGTGCCAGCAGGGCTTCATACGAGCAGTACTTC. This sequence encodes CASRASYEQYF. The chain links TRBV12-3 or TRBV12-4 to TRBJ2-7; the D is unclear. This CDR3 is 11 amino acids long. V dropped 6 bases and J dropped 4 bases, with 7 bases sitting between them.

The chain uses TRBV6-2 or TRBV6-3 and TRBJ1-1; no clear D. CDR1 is MNHEY, CDR2 SVGEGT, per germline. The CDR3 extends over 15 amino acids. Trimming took off 2 bases at V and 0 bases at J, with 10 bases between the two ends. The CDR3 sequence is CASSYVPGLNTEAFF. In nucleotides, the CDR3 is TGTGCCAGCAGTTACGTGCCCGGGTTGAACACTGAAGCTTTCTTT.

This clone was picked up one time. This rearrangement joins TRBV6-5 to TRBJ1-5; 9 bases match TRBD1. With 4 bases clipped from V and 1 base from J, the junction kept 5 bases outside the gene matches. From germline, CDR1 is MNHEY and CDR2 SVGAGI. The CDR3 covers 16 residues. CDR3 in DNA: TGTGCCAGCAGTTCCCGGACAGGGGAGAGCAATCAGCCCCAGCATTTT. Protein: CASSSRTGESNQPQHF.

Here the CDR3 DNA reads TGTGCCAGTAGTATAGTGTCCTTGGACAGGGACGAAAAACTGTTTTTT. It yields the protein CASSIVSLDRDEKLFF. The rearrangement joins TRBV19 to TRBJ1-4, with 8 bases matching TRBD1. The CDR3 length is 16 residues. The V and J ends lost 1 base and 8 bases, in that order; junction bases with no gene match: 9. Germline V gene sequence: CDR1 LNHDA, CDR2 SQIVND (reference sequence).

The rearrangement links TRBV10-3 to TRBJ1-1, with D perhaps matching TRBD1 (6 bases). Germline V lookup: CDR1 ENHRY, CDR2 SYGVKD. V was shortened by 5 bases and J by 0 bases, with 13 bases between the two germline ends. The CDR3 sequence is 15 residues long. CDR3 amino acids: CAISSDRRMNTEAFF. CDR3 coding DNA: TGTGCCATCAGTAGCGACAGGAGGATGAACACTGAAGCTTTCTTT.

The chain employs TRBV10-3 and TRBJ2-2; D possibly matches TRBD1 or TRBD2 (6 bases each). CDR1 and CDR2 from the germline V gene are ENHRY and SYGVKD. V dropped 10 bases and J dropped 2 bases, with 11 bases sitting between them. The CDR3 is made up of 13 amino acids. CDR3 nucleotides: TGTGCCAGCTCGGGGGCTAACACCGGGGAGCTGTTTTTT. Residues: CASSGANTGELFF.

The DNA for the CDR3 is TGTGCCAGCAGCCAAGATGAAGGGGGCGCAGAGACCCAGTACTTC. Translating gives CASSQDEGGAETQYF. The chain recombines TRBV4-2 with TRBJ2-5; 7 nucleotides match TRBD1. The germline gives CDR1 LGHNA, CDR2 YNFKEQ. This CDR3 region has 15 residues. Germline trimming cut 0 bases from V and 4 bases from J; bases unmatched to any gene: 5.

The chain carries TRBV19 and TRBJ2-7, with 7 bases identical to TRBD1. The junction had 8 bases not matched to a gene; V was cut back by 9 bases and J by 0 bases. This CDR3 has 14 residues. CDR1 and CDR2 (germline): LNHDA, SQIVND (reference sequence). The CDR3 here is CARPSGQHSYEQYF. The CDR3 DNA reads TGTGCCAGACCGTCGGGACAGCACTCCTACGAGCAGTACTTC. The full variable domain, rest sourced from reference TRBV19 and TRBJ2-7, is DGGITQSPKYLFRKEGQNVTLSCEQNLNHDAMYWYRQDPGQGLRLIYYSQIVNDFQKGDIAEGYSVSREKKESFPLTVTSAQKNPTAFYLCARPSGQHSYEQYFGPGTRLTVT.

The chain couples TRBV4-3 to TRBJ1-2, with TRBD1 as a possible D gene (6 bases). Trimming cost V 1 base and J 5 bases, with 11 bases left between them. The germline CDR1 and CDR2 sequences are LGHNA and YSLEER. The CDR3 is 14 residues long. The CDR3 DNA sequence: TGCGCCAGCAGCCAAGCTAATACAGGGTATGGCTACACCTTC. Amino acids: CASSQANTGYGYTF.

This clone was observed once. The CDR3 here is CASSYTWAANYGYTF. The CDR3, as DNA: TGTGCCAGCAGTTACACGTGGGCCGCTAACTATGGCTACACCTTC. The chain couples TRBV6-5 to TRBJ1-2; D is unresolved. Trimming removed 2 bases at V and 0 bases at J, with 10 bases between. Germline V gives CDR1 MNHEY, CDR2 SVGAGI. The CDR3 is 15 amino acids.